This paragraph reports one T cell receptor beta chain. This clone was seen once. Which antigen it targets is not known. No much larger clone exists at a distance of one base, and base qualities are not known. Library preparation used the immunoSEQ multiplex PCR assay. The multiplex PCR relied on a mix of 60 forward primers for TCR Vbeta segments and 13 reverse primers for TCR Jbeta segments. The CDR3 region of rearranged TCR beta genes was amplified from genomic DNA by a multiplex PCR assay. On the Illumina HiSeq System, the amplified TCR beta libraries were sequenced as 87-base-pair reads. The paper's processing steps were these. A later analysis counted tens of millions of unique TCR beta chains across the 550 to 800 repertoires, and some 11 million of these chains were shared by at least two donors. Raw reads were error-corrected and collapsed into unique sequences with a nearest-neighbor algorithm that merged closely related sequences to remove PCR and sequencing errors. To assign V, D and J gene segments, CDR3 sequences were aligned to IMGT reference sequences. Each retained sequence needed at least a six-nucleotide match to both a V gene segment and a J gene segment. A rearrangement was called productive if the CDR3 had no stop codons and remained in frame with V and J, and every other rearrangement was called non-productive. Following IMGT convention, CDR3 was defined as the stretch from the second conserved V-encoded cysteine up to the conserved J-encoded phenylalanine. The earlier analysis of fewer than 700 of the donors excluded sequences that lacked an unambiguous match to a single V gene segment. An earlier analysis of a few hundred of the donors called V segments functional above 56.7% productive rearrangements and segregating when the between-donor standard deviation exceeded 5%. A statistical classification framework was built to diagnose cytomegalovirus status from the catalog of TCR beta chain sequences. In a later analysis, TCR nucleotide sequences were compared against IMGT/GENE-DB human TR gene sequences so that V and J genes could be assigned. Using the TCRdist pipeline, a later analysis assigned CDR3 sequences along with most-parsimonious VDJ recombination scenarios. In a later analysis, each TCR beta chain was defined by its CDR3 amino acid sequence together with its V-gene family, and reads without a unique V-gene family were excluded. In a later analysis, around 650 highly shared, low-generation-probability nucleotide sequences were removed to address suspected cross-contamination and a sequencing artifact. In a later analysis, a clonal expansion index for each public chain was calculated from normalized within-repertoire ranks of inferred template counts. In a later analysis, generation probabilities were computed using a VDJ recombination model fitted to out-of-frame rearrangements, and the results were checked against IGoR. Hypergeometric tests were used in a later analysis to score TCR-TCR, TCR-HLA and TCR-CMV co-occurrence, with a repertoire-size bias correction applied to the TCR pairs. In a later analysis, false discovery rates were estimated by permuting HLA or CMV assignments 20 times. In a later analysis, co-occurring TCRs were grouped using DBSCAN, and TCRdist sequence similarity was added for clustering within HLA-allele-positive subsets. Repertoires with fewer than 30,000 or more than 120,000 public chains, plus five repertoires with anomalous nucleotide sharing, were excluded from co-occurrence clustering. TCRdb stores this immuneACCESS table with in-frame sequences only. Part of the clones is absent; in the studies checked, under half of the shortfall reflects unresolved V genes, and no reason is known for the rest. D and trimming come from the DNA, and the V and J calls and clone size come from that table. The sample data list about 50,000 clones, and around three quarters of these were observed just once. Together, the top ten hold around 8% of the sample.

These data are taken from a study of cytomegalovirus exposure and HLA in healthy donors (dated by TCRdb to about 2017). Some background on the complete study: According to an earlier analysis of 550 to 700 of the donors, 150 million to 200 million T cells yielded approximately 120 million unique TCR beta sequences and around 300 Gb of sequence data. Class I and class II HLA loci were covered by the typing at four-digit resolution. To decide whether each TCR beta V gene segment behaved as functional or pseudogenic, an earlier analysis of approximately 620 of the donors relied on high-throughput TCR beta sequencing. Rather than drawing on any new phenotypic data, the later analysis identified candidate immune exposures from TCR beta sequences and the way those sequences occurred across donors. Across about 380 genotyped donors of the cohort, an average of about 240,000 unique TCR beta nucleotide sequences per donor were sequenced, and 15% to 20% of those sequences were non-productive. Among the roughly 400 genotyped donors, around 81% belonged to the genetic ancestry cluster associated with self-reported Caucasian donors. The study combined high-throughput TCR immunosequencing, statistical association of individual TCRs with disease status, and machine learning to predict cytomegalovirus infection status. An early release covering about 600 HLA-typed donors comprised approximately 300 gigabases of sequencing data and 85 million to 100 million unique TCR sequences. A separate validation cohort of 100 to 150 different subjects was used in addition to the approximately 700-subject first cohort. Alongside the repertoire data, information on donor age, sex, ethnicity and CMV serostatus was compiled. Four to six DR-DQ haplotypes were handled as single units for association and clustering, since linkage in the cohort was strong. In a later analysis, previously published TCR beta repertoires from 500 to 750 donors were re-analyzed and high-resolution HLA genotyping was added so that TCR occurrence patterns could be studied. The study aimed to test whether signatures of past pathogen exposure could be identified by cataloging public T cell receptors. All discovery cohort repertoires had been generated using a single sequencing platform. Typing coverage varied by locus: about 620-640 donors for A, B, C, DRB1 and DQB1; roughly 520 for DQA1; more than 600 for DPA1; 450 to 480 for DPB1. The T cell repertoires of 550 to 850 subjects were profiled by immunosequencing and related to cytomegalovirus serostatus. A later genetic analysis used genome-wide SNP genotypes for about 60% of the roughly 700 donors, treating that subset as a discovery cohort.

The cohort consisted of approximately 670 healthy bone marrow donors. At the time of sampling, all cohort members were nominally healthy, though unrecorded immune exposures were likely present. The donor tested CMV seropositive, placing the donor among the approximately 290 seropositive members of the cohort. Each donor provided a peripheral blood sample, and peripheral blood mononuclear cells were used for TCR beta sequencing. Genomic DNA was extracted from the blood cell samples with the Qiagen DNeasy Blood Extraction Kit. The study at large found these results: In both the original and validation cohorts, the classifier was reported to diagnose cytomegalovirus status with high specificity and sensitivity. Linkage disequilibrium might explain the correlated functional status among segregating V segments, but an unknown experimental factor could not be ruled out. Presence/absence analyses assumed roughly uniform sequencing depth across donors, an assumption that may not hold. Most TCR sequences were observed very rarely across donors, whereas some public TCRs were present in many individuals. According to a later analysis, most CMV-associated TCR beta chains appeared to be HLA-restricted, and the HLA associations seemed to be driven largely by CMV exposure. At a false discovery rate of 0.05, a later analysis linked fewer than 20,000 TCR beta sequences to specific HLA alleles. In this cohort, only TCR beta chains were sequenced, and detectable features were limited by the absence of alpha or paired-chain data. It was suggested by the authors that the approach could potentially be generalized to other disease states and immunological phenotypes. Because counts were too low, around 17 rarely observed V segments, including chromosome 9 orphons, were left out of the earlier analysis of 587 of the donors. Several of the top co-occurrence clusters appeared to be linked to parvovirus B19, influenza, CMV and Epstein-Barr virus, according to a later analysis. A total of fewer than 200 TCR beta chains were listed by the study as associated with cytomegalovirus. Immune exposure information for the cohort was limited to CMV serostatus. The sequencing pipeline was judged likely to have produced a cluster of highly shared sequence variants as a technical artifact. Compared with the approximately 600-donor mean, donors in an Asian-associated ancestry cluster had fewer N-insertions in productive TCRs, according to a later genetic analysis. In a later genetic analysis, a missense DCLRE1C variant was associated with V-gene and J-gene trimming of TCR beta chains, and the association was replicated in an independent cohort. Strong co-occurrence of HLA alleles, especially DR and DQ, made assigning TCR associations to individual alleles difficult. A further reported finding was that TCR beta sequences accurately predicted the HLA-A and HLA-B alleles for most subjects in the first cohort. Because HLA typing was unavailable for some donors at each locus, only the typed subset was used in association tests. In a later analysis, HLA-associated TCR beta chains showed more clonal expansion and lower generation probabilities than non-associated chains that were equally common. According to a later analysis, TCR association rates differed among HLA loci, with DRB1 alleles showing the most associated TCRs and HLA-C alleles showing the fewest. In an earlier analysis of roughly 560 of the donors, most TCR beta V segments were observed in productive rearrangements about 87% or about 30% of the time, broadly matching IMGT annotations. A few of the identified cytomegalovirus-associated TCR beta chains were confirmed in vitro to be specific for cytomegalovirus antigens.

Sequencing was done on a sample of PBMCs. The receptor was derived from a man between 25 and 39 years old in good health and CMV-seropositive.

For the CDR3, the sequence is CATSEEGSLEKLFF. The DNA sequence is TGTGCCACCAGCGAGGAGGGCTCACTGGAAAAACTGTTTTTT. The receptor chain draws on TRBV15 and TRBJ1-4, with the D gene not confidently named. The CDR3 starts with the cysteine, ends with the phenylalanine, and has 14 residues. Only the CDR3 portion is preserved as DNA: 42 bases, with reading frame beginning at the first base. The germline V gene encodes CDR1 LNHNV and CDR2 YYDKDF (reference sequence). V is pared back by 5 bases and J by 8 bases, with 15 bases lying between the germline termini.